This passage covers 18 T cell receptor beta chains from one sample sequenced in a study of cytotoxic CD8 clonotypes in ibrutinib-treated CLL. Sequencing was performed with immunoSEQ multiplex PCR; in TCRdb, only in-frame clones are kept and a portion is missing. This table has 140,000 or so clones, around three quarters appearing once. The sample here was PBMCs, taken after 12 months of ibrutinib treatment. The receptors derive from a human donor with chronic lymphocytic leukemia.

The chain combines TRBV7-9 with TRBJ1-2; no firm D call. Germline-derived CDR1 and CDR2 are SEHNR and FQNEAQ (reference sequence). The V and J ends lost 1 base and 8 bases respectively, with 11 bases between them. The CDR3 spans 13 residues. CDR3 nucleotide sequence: TGTGCCAGCAGCTTAGAAGATCTAAGGGGCTACACCTTC. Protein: CASSLEDLRGYTF.

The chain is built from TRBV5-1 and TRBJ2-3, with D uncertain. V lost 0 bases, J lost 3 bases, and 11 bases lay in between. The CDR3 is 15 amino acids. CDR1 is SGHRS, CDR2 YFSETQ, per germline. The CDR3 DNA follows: TGCGCCAGCAGCTTGGACAGAAGCGATACAGATACGCAGTATTTT. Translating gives CASSLDRSDTDTQYF.

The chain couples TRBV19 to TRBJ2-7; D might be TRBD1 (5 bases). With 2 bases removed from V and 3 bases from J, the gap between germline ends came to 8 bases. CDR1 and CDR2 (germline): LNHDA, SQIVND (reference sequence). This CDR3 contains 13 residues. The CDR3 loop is CASSITGYYEQYF. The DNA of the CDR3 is TGTGCCAGTAGTATAACAGGCTACTACGAGCAGTACTTC.

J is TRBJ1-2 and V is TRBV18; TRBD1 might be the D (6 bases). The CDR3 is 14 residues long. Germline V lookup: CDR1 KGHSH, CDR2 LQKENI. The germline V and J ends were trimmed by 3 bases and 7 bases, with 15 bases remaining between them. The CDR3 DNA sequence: TGTGCCAGCTCACCTCTGGGACATACTTTTGGCTACACCTTC. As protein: CASSPLGHTFGYTF.

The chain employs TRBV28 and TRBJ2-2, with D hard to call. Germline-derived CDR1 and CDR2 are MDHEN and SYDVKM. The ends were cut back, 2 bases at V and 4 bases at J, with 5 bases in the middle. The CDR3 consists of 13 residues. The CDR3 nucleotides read TGTGCCAGCAGTTTAATTTTCACCGGGGAGCTGTTTTTT. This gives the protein CASSLIFTGELFF.

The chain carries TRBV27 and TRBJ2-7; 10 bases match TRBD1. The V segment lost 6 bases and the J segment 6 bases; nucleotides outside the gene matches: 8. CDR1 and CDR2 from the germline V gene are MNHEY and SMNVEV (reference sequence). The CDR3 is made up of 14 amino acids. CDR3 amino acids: CASRRTGTGAEQYF. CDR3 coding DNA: TGTGCCAGCAGAAGAACCGGGACAGGGGCCGAGCAGTACTTC.

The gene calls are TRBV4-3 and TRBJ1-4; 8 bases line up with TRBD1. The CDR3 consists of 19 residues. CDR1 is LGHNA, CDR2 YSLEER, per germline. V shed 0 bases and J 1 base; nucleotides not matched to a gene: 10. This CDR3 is CASSQERRQGALTNEKLFF. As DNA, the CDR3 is TGCGCCAGCAGCCAAGAGAGGCGGCAGGGGGCGTTAACTAATGAAAAACTGTTTTTT.

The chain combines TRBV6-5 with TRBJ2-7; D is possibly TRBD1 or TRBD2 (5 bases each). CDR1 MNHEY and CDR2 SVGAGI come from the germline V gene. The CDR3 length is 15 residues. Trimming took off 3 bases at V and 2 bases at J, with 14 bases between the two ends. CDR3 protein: CASSYTHGTPYEQYF. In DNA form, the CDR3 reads TGTGCCAGCAGTTATACCCACGGGACCCCCTACGAGCAGTACTTC.

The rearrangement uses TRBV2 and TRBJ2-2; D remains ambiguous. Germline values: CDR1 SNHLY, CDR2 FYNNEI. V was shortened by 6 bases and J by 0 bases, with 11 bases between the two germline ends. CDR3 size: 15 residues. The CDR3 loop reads CASSQMFANTGELFF. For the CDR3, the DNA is TGTGCCAGCAGCCAAATGTTCGCGAACACCGGGGAGCTGTTTTTT.

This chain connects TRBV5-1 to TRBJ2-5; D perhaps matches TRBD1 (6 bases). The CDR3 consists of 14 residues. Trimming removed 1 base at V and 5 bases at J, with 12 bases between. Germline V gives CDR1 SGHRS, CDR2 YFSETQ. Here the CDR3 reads CASSLQGIYETQYF. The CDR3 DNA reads TGCGCCAGCAGCTTGCAGGGGATATACGAGACCCAGTACTTC.

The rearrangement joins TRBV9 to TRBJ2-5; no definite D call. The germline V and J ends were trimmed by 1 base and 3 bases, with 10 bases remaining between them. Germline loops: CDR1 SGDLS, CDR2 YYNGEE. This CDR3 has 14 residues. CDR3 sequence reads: CASSVSHPEETQYF. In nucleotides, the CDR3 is TGTGCCAGCAGCGTATCACATCCCGAAGAGACCCAGTACTTC.

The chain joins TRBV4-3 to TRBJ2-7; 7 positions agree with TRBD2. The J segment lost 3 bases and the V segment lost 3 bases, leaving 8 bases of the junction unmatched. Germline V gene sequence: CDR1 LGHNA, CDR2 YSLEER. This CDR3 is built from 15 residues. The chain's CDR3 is CASSQGGAGDYEQYF. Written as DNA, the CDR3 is TGCGCCAGCAGCCAGGGTGGGGCGGGAGACTACGAGCAGTACTTC.

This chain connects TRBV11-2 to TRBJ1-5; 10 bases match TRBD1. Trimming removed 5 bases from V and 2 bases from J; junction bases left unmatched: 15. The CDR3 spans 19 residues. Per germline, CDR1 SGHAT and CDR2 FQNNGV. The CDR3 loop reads CASSLRRQTGGVRNQPQHF. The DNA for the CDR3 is TGTGCCAGCAGCCTCCGCCGACAGACAGGGGGCGTGCGCAATCAGCCCCAGCATTTT.

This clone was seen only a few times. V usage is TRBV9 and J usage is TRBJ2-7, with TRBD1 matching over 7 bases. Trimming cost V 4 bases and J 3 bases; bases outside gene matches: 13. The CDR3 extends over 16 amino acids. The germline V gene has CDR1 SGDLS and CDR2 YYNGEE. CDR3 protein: CASSIRDSPINYEQYF. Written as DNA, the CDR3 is TGTGCCAGCAGCATAAGGGACAGCCCAATAAACTACGAGCAGTACTTC. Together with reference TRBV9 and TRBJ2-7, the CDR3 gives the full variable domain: DSGVTQTPKHLITATGQRVTLRCSPRSGDLSVYWYQQSLDQGLQFLIQYYNGEERAKGNILERFSAQQFPDLHSELNLSSLELGDSALYFCASSIRDSPINYEQYFGPGTRLTVT.

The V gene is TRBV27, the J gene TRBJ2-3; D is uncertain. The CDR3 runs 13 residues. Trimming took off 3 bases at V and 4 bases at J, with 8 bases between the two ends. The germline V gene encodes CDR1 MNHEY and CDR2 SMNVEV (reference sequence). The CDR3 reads CASSLFHADTQYF. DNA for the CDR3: TGTGCCAGCAGTTTGTTCCACGCAGATACGCAGTATTTT.

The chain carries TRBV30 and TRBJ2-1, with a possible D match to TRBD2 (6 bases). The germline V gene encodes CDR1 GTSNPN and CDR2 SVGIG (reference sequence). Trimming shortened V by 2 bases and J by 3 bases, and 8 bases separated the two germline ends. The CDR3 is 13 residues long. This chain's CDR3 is CAWSSSDYNEQFF. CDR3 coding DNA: TGTGCCTGGAGTTCTAGCGACTACAATGAGCAGTTCTTC. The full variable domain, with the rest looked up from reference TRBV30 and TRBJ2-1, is SQTIHQWPATLVQPVGSPLSLECTVEGTSNPNLYWYRQAAGRGLQLLFYSVGIGQISSEVPQNLSASRPQDRQFILSSKKLLLSDSGFYLCAWSSSDYNEQFFGPGTRLTVL.

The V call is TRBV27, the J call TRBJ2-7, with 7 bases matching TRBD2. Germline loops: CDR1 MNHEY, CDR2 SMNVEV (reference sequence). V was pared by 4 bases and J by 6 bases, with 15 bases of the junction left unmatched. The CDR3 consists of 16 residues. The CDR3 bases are TGTGCCAGCAGTTATGGGACTAACCCCCTCGGAGGCGAGCAGTACTTC. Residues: CASSYGTNPLGGEQYF.

CDR3 DNA sequence: TGTGCCAGCAGCCAAGATATGCTAGAACGAGACAATGAGCAGTTCTTC. Encoded protein: CASSQDMLERDNEQFF. J is TRBJ2-1 and V is TRBV4-2, with unresolved D. V was clipped by 0 bases and J by 5 bases, with 14 bases between them. The CDR3 runs 16 residues. Germline CDR1 is LGHNA and CDR2 is YNFKEQ.